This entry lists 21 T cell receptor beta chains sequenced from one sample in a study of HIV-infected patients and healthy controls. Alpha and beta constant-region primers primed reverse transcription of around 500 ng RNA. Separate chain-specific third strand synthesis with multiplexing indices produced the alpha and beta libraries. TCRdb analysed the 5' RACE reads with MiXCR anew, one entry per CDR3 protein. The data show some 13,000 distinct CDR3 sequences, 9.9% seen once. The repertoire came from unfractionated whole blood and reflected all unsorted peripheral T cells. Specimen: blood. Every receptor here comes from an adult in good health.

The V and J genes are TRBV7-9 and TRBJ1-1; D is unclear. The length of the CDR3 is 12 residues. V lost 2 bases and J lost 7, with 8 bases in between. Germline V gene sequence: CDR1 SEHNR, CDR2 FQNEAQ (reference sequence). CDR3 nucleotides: TGTGCCAGCAGCTTATCGGTAGTTGAAGCTTTCTTT. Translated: CASSLSVVEAFF.

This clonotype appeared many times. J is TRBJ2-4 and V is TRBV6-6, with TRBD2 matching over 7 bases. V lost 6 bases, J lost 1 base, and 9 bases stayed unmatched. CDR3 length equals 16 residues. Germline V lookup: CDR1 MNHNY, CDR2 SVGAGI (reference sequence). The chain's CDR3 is CASSPNRGEAKNIQYF. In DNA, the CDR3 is TGTGCCAGCAGCCCCAATCGGGGGGAGGCCAAAAACATTCAGTACTTC.

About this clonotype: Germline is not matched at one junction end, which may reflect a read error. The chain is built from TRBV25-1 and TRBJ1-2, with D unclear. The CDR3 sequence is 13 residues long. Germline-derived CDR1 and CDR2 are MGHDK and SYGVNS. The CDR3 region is CASSESANYGCTF. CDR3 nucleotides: TGTGCCAGCAGTGAATCTGCCAACTATGGCTGCACCTTC.

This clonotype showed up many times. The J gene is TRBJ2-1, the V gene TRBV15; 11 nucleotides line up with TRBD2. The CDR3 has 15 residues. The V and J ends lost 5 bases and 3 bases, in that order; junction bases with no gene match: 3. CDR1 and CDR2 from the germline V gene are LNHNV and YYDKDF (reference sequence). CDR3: CATSGGTSGYNEQFF. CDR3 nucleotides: TGTGCCACCAGCGGGGGGACTAGCGGCTACAATGAGCAGTTCTTC.

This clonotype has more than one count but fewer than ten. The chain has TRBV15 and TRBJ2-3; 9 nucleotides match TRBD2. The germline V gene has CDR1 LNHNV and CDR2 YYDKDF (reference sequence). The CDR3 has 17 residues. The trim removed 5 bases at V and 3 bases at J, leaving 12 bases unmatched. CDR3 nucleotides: TGTGCCACCAGCGGACAACGGGTTAGCGGGAGTACAGATACGCAGTATTTT. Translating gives CATSGQRVSGSTDTQYF.

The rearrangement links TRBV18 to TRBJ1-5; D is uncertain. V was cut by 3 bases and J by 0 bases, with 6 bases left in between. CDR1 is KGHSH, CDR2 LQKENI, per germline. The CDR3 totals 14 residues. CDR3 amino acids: CASSPTTSNQPQHF. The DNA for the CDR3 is TGTGCCAGCTCACCTACTACTAGCAATCAGCCCCAGCATTTT.

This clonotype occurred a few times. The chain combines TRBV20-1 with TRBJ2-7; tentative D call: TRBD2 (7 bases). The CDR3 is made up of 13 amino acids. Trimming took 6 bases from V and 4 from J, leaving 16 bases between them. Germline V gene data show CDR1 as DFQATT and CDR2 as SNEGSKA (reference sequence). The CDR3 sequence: CSAMRGPGYEQYF. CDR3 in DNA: TGCAGTGCCATGCGGGGGCCGGGGTACGAGCAGTACTTC.

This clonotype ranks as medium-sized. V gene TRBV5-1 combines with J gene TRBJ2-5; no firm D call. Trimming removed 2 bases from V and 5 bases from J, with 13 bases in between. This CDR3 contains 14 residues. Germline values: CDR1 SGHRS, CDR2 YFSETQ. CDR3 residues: CASSLPRYRETQYF. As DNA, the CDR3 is TGCGCCAGCAGCTTACCCCGATACCGGGAGACCCAGTACTTC.

The CDR3: CASTPGGGGYHEQFF. The CDR3 DNA sequence: TGTGCCAGTACCCCCGGGGGCGGGGGGTATCATGAGCAGTTCTTC. The chain combines TRBV19 with TRBJ2-1; 8 nucleotides line up with TRBD2. J lost 8 bases, V lost 7 bases, and 13 bases had no gene match. The CDR3 length is 15 residues. Germline CDR1 and CDR2: LNHDA and SQIVND (reference sequence).

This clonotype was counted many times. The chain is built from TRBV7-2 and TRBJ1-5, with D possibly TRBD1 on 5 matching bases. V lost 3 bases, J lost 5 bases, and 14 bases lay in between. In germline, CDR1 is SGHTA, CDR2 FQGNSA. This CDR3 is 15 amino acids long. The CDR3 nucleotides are TGTGCCAGCAGCTTGGGAGGAGGGACTCATCAGCCCCAGCATTTT. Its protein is CASSLGGGTHQPQHF.

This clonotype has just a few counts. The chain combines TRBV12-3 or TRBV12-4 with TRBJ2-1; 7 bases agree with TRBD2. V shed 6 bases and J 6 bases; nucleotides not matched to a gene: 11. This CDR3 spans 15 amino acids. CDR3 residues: CASRPPGGGSNEQFF. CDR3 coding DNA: TGTGCCAGCAGACCCCCCGGGGGAGGGTCCAATGAGCAGTTCTTC.

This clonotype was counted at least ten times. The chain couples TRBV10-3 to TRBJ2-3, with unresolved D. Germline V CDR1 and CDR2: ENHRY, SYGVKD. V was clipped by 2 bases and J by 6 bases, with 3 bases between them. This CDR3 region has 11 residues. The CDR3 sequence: CAISERDTQYF. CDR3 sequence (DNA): TGTGCCATCAGTGAGAGGGATACGCAGTATTTT.

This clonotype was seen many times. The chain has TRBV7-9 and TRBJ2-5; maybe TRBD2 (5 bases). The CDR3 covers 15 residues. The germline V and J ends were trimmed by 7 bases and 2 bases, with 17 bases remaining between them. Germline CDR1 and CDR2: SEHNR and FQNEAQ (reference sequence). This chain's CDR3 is CASTMPSTGQETQYF. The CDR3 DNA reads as TGTGCCAGCACCATGCCGAGTACGGGACAAGAGACCCAGTACTTC.

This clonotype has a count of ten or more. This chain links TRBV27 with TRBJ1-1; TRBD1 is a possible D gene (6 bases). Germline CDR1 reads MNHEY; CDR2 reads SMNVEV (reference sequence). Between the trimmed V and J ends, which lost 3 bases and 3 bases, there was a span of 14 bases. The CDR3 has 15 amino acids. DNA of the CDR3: TGTGCCAGCAGTTTCCTACAGGGAACCGACACTGAAGCTTTCTTT. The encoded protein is CASSFLQGTDTEAFF.

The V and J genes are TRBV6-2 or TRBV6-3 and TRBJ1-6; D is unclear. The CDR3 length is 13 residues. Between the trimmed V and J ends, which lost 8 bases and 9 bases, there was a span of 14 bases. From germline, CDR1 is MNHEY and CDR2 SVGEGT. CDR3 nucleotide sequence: TGTGCCAGCCTGGACCGAGCACTTTCACCCCTCCACTTT. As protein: CASLDRALSPLHF.

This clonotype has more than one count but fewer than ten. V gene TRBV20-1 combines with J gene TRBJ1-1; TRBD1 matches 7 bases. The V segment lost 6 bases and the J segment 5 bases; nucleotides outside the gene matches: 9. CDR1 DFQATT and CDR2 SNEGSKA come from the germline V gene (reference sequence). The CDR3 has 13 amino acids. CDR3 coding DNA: TGCAGTGCCGTACCGCCAGGGGGTACTGAAGCTTTCTTT. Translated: CSAVPPGGTEAFF.

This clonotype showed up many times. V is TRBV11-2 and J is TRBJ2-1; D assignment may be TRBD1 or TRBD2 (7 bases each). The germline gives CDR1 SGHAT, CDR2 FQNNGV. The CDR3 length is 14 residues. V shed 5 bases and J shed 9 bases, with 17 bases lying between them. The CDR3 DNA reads TGTGCCAGCAGCCCAGGGGGGGGCCTGGGTGAGCAGTTCTTC. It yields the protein CASSPGGGLGEQFF. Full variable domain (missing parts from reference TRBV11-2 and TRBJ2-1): EAGVAQSPRYKIIEKRQSVAFWCNPISGHATLYWYQQILGQGPKLLIQFQNNGVVDDSQLPKDRFSAERLKGVDSTLKIQPAKLEDSAVYLCASSPGGGLGEQFFGPGTRLTVL.

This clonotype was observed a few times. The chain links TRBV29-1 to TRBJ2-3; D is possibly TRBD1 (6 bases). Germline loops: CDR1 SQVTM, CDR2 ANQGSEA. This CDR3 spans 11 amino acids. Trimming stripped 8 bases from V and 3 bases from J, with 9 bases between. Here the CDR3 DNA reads TGCAGCTTGAGGGGGACAGATACGCAGTATTTT. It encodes CSLRGTDTQYF.

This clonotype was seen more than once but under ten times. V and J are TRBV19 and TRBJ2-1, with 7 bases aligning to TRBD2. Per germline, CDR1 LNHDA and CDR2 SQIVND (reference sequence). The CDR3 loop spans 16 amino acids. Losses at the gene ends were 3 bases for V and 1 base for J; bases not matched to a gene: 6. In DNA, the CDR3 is TGTGCCAGTAGTATCTCAAGCGGGGAATCCTACAATGAGCAGTTCTTC. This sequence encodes CASSISSGESYNEQFF. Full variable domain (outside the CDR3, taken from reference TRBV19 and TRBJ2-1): DGGITQSPKYLFRKEGQNVTLSCEQNLNHDAMYWYRQDPGQGLRLIYYSQIVNDFQKGDIAEGYSVSREKKESFPLTVTSAQKNPTAFYLCASSISSGESYNEQFFGPGTRLTVL.

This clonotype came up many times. CDR3 loop: CASSYSYGEKLFF. As DNA, the CDR3 is TGTGCCAGCAGTTACTCTTACGGTGAAAAACTGTTTTTT. The V and J genes are TRBV6-5 and TRBJ1-4, with no clear D. The CDR3 runs 13 residues. In germline, CDR1 is MNHEY, CDR2 SVGAGI. V lost 0 bases to trimming and J lost 7 bases, with 6 bases between them.

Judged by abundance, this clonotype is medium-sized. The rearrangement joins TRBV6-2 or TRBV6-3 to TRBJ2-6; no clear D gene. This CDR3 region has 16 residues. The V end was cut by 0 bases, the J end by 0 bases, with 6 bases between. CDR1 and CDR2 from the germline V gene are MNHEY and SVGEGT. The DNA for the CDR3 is TGTGCCAGCAGTTACTCGAAGGGCTCTGGGGCCAACGTCCTGACTTTC. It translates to CASSYSKGSGANVLTF.